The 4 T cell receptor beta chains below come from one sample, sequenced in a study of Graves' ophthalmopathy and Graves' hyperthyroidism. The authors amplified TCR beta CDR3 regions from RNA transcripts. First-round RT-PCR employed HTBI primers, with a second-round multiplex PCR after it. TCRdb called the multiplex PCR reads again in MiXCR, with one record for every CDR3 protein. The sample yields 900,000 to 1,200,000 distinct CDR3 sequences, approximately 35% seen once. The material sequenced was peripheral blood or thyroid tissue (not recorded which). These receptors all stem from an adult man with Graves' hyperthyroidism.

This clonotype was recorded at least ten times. CDR3 coding DNA: TGCGCCAGCAGAAAGGACAGGGTCGACACCGGGGAGCTGTTTTTT. It specifies CASRKDRVDTGELFF. The V and J genes are TRBV5-1 and TRBJ2-2, with TRBD1 matching 8 bases. This CDR3 comprises 15 residues. The ends lost 5 bases at V and 3 bases at J; junction bases unmatched: 6. Germline V gene lookup returns CDR1 SGHRS and CDR2 YFSETQ.

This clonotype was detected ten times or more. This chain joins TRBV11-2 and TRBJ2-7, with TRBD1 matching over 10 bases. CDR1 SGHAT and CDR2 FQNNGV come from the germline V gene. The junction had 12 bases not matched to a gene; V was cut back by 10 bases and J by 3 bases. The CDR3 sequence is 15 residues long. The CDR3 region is CATKDDRGPDYEQYF. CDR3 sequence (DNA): TGTGCCACCAAAGACGACAGGGGGCCCGACTACGAGCAGTACTTC.

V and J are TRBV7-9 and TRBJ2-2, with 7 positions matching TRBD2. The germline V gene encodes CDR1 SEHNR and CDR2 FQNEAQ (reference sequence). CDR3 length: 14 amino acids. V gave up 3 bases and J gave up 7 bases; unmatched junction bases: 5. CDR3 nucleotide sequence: TGTGCCAGCAGCTTCGGCGGGGGTAGCGGGGAGCTGTTTTTT. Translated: CASSFGGGSGELFF.

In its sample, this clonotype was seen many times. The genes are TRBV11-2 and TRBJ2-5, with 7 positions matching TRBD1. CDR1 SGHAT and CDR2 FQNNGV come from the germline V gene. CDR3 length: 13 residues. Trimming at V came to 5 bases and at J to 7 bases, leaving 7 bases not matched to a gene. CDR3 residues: CASSPDRVGTQYF. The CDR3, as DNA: TGTGCCAGCAGCCCAGACAGGGTTGGGACCCAGTACTTC.